This is a list of T cell receptor beta chains from one sample in a study of T cells in localized non-small cell lung cancer. The method was immunoSEQ multiplex PCR; TCRdb's version includes in-frame clones alone and lacks a portion of them. Altogether some 71,000 clones are present, just under 85% being singletons, with the ten largest covering approximately 13%. The source was peripheral blood, collected before any cancer treatment. The receptors shown here come from a female donor aged 60 or older with stage I lung adenocarcinoma. Both conserved end residues are part of each CDR3. Fields, in order: V gene, clone size, J gene, D gene, CDR3 DNA, CDR3 protein. A D gene is named only where the DNA matches it firmly. The size entry is marked missing in some rows and otherwise reads once, few, many or a size class.

>TRBV30|once|TRBJ2-7|.
TGTGCCTGGAAGGGTTTCGGTATCGAGCAGTACTTC
CAWKGFGIEQYF
>TRBV9|.|TRBJ2-7|TRBD2
TGTGCCAGCACCTACCATTTGCTCCGGACTAGCGTCTCCTACGAGCAGTACTTC
CASTYHLLRTSVSYEQYF
>TRBV6-1|.|TRBJ2-5|TRBD2
TGTGCCAGCAGTGGTCTTCGGGGGGGACGAGGCACGGAGACCCAGTACTTC
CASSGLRGGRGTETQYF
>TRBV7-8|once|TRBJ1-1|.
TGTGCCAGCAGCTCTCAGGGTCTGGGGTTAGGTGAAGCTTTCTTT
CASSSQGLGLGEAFF
>TRBV9|.|TRBJ1-2|.
TGTGCCAGCAGCGTAGAGGGTATGGGGGGCTACACCTTC
CASSVEGMGGYTF
>TRBV6-5|.|TRBJ2-1|TRBD2
TGTGGGGTGGGTAGCGGGATTAATGAGCAGTTCTTC
CGVGSGINEQFF
>TRBV7-3|.|TRBJ2-7|.
TGTGCCAGCAGCTCCGGGCCAACCTACGAGCAGTACTTC
CASSSGPTYEQYF
>TRBV18|.|TRBJ2-7|.
TGTGCCAGCTCACCGACCCCATCCACCTACGAGCAGTACTTC
CASSPTPSTYEQYF
>TRBV5-1|.|TRBJ2-3|.
TGCGCCAGCAGCATAAGGACCGATAGCACAGATACGCAGTATTTT
CASSIRTDSTDTQYF
>TRBV2|.|TRBJ2-5|.
TGTGCCAGCAGTCCGGCTGGGGGAGAGACCCAGTACTTC
CASSPAGGETQYF
>TRBV4-2|.|TRBJ1-1|.
TGTGCCAGCAGCCAAGGTGGGAATTTCGGCACTGAAGCTTTCTTT
CASSQGGNFGTEAFF
>TRBV19|.|TRBJ1-1|.
TGTGCCAGCTCCCCCCGACAGTTTGGGGAAGCTTTCTTT
CASSPRQFGEAFF
>TRBV7-3|.|TRBJ2-1|.
TGTGCCAGCAGCTTAACGTCCTCGCGGGAACCAAGCTCCTACAATGAGCAGTTCTTC
CASSLTSSREPSSYNEQFF
>TRBV30|.|TRBJ1-1|.
TGTGCCTGGACCACCACGCACACTGAAGCTTTCTTT
CAWTTTHTEAFF
>TRBV27|few|TRBJ2-7|TRBD1
TGTGCCAGCAGTTTCCTTAGGGGGGGACAGGGTCTACGCGAGCAGTACTTC
CASSFLRGGQGLREQYF
>TRBV19|.|TRBJ1-1|TRBD1
TGTGCCAGTATGGTAGGGACAGGGGTCTTAGGGAACACTGAAGCTTTCTTT
CASMVGTGVLGNTEAFF
>TRBV5-1|once|TRBJ2-1|.
TGCGCCAGCAGCGTTTTATACAATGAGCAGTTCTTC
CASSVLYNEQFF
>TRBV7-3|.|TRBJ2-1|.
TGTGCCAGCAGCTTTTATGTAGGCTACAATGAGCAGTTCTTC
CASSFYVGYNEQFF
>TRBV6-5|.|TRBJ1-2|.
TGTGCCAGCAAGGGTAATTACGGGGAAGTCTATGGCTACACCTTC
CASKGNYGEVYGYTF
>TRBV30|.|TRBJ1-1|.
TGTGCCTGGAGTGTTAGGGACGACACTGAAGCTTTCTTT
CAWSVRDDTEAFF
>TRBV6-1|.|TRBJ1-2|TRBD1
TGTGCCACCAGGCCGACGGGACAGGACCCTGGCTACACCTTC
CATRPTGQDPGYTF
>TRBV5-5|.|TRBJ2-7|.
TGTGCCAGCAGCGGAGCCTCCCAGGGAAATGCGTACGAGCAGTACTTC
CASSGASQGNAYEQYF
>TRBV5-6|.|TRBJ1-1|.
TGTGCCAGCAGCTATGGGAATCTCGGCACTGAAGCTTTCTTT
CASSYGNLGTEAFF
>TRBV28|.|TRBJ2-1|.
TGTGCCAGCAGTCCCCCGGGACACAGAGACAATGAGCAGTTCTTC
CASSPPGHRDNEQFF
>TRBV5-1|.|TRBJ2-1|.
TGCGCCAGCAGCTTGGCCGGCGATCGTATTGAGCAGTTCTTC
CASSLAGDRIEQFF
>TRBV5-4|.|TRBJ2-2|.
TGTGCCAGCAGCTTTGTCGGGCAACGGGAGCTGTTTTTT
CASSFVGQRELFF
>TRBV14|.|TRBJ2-1|TRBD2
TGTGCCAGCAGCCCACGCATCCTAGCGGGGGGGCACAATGAGCAGTTCTTC
CASSPRILAGGHNEQFF
>TRBV13|.|TRBJ2-1|.
TGTGCCAGCAGCTTACGGGACGGGCACAATGAGCAGTTCTTC
CASSLRDGHNEQFF
>TRBV7-6|.|TRBJ2-1|TRBD2
TGTGCCAGCAGCAAAGAACCGTGGGAGGGCTTATTGTTCTTC
CASSKEPWEGLLFF
>TRBV5-1|.|TRBJ2-1|.
TGCGCCAGCAGCTTGGACCCGGTGGAGCAGTTCTTC
CASSLDPVEQFF
>TRBV25-1|.|TRBJ2-1|.
TGTGCCAGCAGTATAAGGAGCTCCTACAATGAGCAGTTCTTC
CASSIRSSYNEQFF
>TRBV5-1|.|TRBJ2-3|TRBD1
TGCGCCAGCAGCTCCGCCCCCGGGACAGGGTTCACAGATACGCAGTATTTT
CASSSAPGTGFTDTQYF
>TRBV5-4|.|TRBJ1-1|.
TGTGCCAGCAGCTTGGAACTGATGGCGGGCACTGAAGCTTTCTTT
CASSLELMAGTEAFF
>TRBV29-1|.|TRBJ1-5|.
TGCAGCGTTCTCACGGGGGCCGGTCAGCCCCAGCATTTT
CSVLTGAGQPQHF
>TRBV6-1|once|TRBJ2-7|TRBD2
TGTGCCAGCACCTACAGCCTAGCGGGAGGCTACGAGCAGTACTTC
CASTYSLAGGYEQYF
>TRBV27|.|TRBJ1-1|.
TGTGCCAGCAGTCTAAACCCGAATCCCCTGAGAAAGAACACTGAAGCTTTCTTT
CASSLNPNPLRKNTEAFF
>TRBV11-2|.|TRBJ2-3|.
TGTGCCAGCAGCTTAGGGACAGGCGGGGCAGATACGCAGTATTTT
CASSLGTGGADTQYF
>TRBV5-1|.|TRBJ2-3|.
TGCGCCAGCAGCTTGAGAGGCGACACAGATACGCAGTATTTT
CASSLRGDTDTQYF
>TRBV29-1|.|TRBJ2-3|.
TGCAGCGGCAGGGACCGCAGCACAACCGATACGCAGTATTTT
CSGRDRSTTDTQYF
>TRBV6-1|.|TRBJ2-3|.
TGTGCCATAGGGGGACGGGGGCTTCCCACAGATACGCAGTATTTT
CAIGGRGLPTDTQYF
>TRBV29-1|few|TRBJ1-1|TRBD1
TGCAGCGTTGGACAGGGAAGGAGAACTGAAGCTTTCTTT
CSVGQGRRTEAFF
>TRBV5-1|.|TRBJ2-7|.
TGCGCCAGCAGCTTCCGACAGAGCTCCTACGAGCAGTACTTC
CASSFRQSSYEQYF
>TRBV5-6|.|TRBJ2-1|.
TGTGCCAGCAGCTTTCTGGGTGTCTCTAGCTCCTACAATGAGCAGTTCTTC
CASSFLGVSSSYNEQFF
>TRBV9|.|TRBJ2-3|TRBD2
TGTGCCAGCAGCTCCGCGGGGGGGCCCTCAGATACGCAGTATTTT
CASSSAGGPSDTQYF
>TRBV11-3|.|TRBJ2-1|.
TGTGCCAGCAGTTCTTGGGGAGGACAGTTCTTC
CASSSWGGQFF
>TRBV2|.|TRBJ1-1|TRBD1
TGTGCCAGCAGTTCATACAGGGGGAACACTGAAGCTTTCTTT
CASSSYRGNTEAFF
>TRBV15|.|TRBJ2-3|TRBD2
TGTGCCACCAGCTTCCGGGGGGGCTTAGGGGATACGCAGTATTTT
CATSFRGGLGDTQYF
>TRBV5-4|.|TRBJ2-2|.
TGTGCCAGCAGCTTGATGACAGCGAACACCGGGGAGCTGTTTTTT
CASSLMTANTGELFF
>TRBV5-1|.|TRBJ2-7|TRBD1
TGCGCCAGCAGCCCGACAGGGGCACCCTACGAGCAGTACTTC
CASSPTGAPYEQYF
>TRBV5-6|.|TRBJ2-1|.
TGTGCCAGCAGCTTCCCTCAGCGAAAATACAATGAGCAGTTCTTC
CASSFPQRKYNEQFF
>TRBV14|.|TRBJ2-5|.
TGTGCCAGCAGCCAAGGGCGGCAGGCTTGGGAGACCCAGTACTTC
CASSQGRQAWETQYF
>TRBV27|.|TRBJ2-2|TRBD2
TGTGCCAGCAGTCTTTCCCTGACTAGCGGTTCGAACACCGGGGAGCTGTTTTTT
CASSLSLTSGSNTGELFF
>TRBV7-7|.|TRBJ2-7|.
TGTGCTAGCAGCGGACGAGGGGAGGACGAGCAGTACTTC
CASSGRGEDEQYF
>TRBV5-1|.|TRBJ2-2|TRBD2
TGCGCCAGCAGCTTGTCGGCTAGCGGCAACACCGGGGAGCTGTTTTTT
CASSLSASGNTGELFF
>TRBV2|.|TRBJ2-7|TRBD1
TGTGCCAGCAGGAGAAGGCGGACAGGGGACGAGCAGTACTTC
CASRRRRTGDEQYF
>TRBV19|few|TRBJ1-1|.
TGTGCCAGTAGTAACGGGCAACTGAACACTGAAGCTTTCTTT
CASSNGQLNTEAFF
>TRBV2|once|TRBJ1-2|TRBD1
TGTGCCAGCAGTGCGGGACAGATTACGGGCTACACCTTC
CASSAGQITGYTF